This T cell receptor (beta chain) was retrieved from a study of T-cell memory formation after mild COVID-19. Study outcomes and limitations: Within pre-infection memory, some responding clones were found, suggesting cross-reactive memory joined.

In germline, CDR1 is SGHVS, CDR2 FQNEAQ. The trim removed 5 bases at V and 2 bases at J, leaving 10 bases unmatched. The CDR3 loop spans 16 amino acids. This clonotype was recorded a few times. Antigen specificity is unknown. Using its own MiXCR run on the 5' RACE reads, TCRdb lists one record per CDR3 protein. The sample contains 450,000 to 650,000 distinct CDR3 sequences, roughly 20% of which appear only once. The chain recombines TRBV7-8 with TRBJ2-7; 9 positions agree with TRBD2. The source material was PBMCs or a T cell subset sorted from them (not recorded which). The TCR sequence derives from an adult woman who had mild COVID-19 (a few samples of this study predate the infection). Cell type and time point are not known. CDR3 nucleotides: TGTGCCAGCAGCCCCAGACCGGCGGGGGGGCCCTACGAGCAGTACTTC. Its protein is CASSPRPAGGPYEQYF.